The present entry profiles one T cell receptor beta chain with its context. The data derive from a study of Ad26.COV2.S vaccination and SARS-CoV-2 variants. This CDR3 region has 14 residues. V lost 7 bases and J lost 2, with 15 bases in between. The germline V gene has CDR1 MNHEY and CDR2 SVGAGI. Produced via immunoSEQ multiplex PCR; TCRdb's table is partial and in-frame only. Of about 680,000 clones in the sample, more than 80% were seen once. Treatment defined: over 15 received Ad26.COV2.S at low or high dose, single or two shots; a few received placebo; per-sample allocation not given. Sample collection was performed on day 63 after the first vaccine or placebo injection.

This chain connects TRBV6-5 to TRBJ2-7, with D possibly matching TRBD1 (7 bases). The receptor comes from a person aged 18-65 years who received the Ad26.COV2.S COVID-19 vaccine or a placebo. The specimen comprised peripheral blood, sampled in a trial of Ad26.COV2.S vaccine versus placebo. In DNA, the CDR3 is TGTGCCAGCAACCCGCGGGGACAGACCTACGAGCAGTACTTC. Amino acid sequence: CASNPRGQTYEQYF.